This T cell receptor (beta chain) derives from a study of blood T cell repertoires in COVID-19. Study as a whole: Donors in the United States, Italy and Spain gave samples during acute or convalescent COVID-19.

The CDR3 has 15 amino acids. V dropped 1 base and J dropped 2 bases, with 10 bases sitting between them. Germline assignment: CDR1 SGHAT and CDR2 FQNNGV. Libraries were prepared by immunoSEQ multiplex PCR; TCRdb keeps only in-frame clonotypes and omits some of them. The sample includes under 350,000 clones, approximately 85% of them seen just once. Sequenced: peripheral blood. The J gene is TRBJ2-3, the V gene TRBV11-2, with a possible D match to TRBD1 (6 bases). The sequence derives from a human donor in a cohort sampled during active COVID-19. CDR3 DNA sequence: TGTGCCAGCAGCTTAGGGACAGTCCTCACAGATACGCAGTATTTT. As protein: CASSLGTVLTDTQYF. The full variable domain, rest sourced from reference TRBV11-2 and TRBJ2-3, is EAGVAQSPRYKIIEKRQSVAFWCNPISGHATLYWYQQILGQGPKLLIQFQNNGVVDDSQLPKDRFSAERLKGVDSTLKIQPAKLEDSAVYLCASSLGTVLTDTQYFGPGTRLTVL.